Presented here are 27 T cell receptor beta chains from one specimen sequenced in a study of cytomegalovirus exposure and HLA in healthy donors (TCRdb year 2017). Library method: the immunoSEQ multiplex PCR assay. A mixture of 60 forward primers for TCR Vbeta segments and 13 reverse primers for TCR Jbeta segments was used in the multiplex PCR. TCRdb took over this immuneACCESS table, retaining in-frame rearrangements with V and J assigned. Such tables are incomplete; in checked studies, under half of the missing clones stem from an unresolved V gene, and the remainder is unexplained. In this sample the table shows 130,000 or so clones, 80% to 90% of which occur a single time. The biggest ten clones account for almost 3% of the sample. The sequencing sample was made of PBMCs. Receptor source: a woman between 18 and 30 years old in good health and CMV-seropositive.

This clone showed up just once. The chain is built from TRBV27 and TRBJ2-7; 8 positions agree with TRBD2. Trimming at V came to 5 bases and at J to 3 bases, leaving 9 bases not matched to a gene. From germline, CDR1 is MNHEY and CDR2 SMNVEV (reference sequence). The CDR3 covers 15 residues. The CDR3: CASSLIGGEIYEQYF. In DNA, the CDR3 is TGTGCCAGCAGTCTTATCGGGGGGGAGATCTACGAGCAGTACTTC.

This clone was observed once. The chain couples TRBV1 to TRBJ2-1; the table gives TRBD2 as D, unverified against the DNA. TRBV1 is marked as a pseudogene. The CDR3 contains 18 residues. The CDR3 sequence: CTSSQDLAGGGPYNEQFF. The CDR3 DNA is TGCACCAGCAGCCAAGATCTAGCGGGGGGGGGACCATACAATGAGCAGTTCTTC.

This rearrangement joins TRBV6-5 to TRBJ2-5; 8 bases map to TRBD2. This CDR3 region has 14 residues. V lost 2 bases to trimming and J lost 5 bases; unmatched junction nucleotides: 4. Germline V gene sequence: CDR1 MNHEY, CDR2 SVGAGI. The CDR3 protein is CASSYGLASETQYF. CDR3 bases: TGTGCCAGCAGTTACGGACTAGCCTCCGAGACCCAGTACTTC.

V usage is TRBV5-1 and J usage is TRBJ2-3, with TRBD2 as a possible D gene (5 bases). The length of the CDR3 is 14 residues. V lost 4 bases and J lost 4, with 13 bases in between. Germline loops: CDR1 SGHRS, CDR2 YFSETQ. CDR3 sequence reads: CASSPRDFSDTQYF. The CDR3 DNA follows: TGCGCCAGCAGCCCCCGGGATTTTTCAGATACGCAGTATTTT.

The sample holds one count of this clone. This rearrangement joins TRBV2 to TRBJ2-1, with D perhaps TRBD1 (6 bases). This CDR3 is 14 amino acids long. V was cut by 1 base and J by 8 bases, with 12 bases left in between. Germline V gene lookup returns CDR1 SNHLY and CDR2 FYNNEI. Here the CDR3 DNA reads TGTGCCAGCAGTGAAGAACAGGGCCCGGATGAGCAGTTCTTC. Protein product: CASSEEQGPDEQFF. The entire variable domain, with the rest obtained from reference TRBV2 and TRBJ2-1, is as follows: EPEVTQTPSHQVTQMGQEVILRCVPISNHLYFYWYRQILGQKVEFLVSFYNNEISEKSEIFDDQFSVERPDGSNFTLKIRSTKLEDSAMYFCASSEEQGPDEQFFGPGTRLTVL.

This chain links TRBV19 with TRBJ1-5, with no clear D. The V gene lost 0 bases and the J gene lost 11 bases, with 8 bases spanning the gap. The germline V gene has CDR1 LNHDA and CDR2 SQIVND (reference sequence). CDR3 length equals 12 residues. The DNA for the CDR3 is TGTGCCAGTAGTATAGATCGCAGGACCCAGCATTTT. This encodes CASSIDRRTQHF.

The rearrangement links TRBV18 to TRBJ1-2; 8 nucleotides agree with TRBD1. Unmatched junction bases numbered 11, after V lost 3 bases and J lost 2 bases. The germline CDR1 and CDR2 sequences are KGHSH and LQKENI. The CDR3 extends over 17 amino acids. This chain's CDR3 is CASSPGSGGQGNYGYTF. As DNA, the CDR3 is TGTGCCAGCTCACCCGGGTCGGGAGGACAGGGAAACTATGGCTACACCTTC.

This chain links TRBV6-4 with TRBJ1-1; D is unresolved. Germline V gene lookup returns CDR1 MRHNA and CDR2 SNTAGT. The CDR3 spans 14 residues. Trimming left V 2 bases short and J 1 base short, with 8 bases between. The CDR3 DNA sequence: TGTGCCAGCAGTGACGGACTGGGGAACACTGAAGCTTTCTTT. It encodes CASSDGLGNTEAFF.

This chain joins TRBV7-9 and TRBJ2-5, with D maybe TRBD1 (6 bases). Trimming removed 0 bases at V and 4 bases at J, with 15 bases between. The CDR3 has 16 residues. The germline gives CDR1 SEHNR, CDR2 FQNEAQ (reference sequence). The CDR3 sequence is CASSLAGAGERETQYF. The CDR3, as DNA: TGTGCCAGCAGCTTAGCAGGTGCAGGGGAGCGAGAGACCCAGTACTTC. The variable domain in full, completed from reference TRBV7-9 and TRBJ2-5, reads DTGVSQNPRHKITKRGQNVTFRCDPISEHNRLYWYRQTLGQGPEFLTYFQNEAQLEKSRLLSDRFSAERPKGSFSTLEIQRTEQGDSAMYLCASSLAGAGERETQYFGPGTRLLVL.

The CDR3 DNA reads as TGTGCCAGCAGTGCCGGCCGGGACAGGGTGGTCAATGAGCAGTTCTTC. This encodes CASSAGRDRVVNEQFF. This chain connects TRBV7-2 to TRBJ2-1, with TRBD1 matching 9 bases. The V and J ends lost 6 bases and 6 bases, in that order; junction bases with no gene match: 12. Germline V gene lookup returns CDR1 SGHTA and CDR2 FQGNSA. This CDR3 is built from 16 residues.

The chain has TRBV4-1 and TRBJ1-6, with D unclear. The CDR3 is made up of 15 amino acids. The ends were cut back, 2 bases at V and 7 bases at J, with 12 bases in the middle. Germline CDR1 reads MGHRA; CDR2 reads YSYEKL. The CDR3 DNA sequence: TGCGCCAGCAGCCAATATCGCAGTTCGAATTCACCCCTCCACTTT. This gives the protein CASSQYRSSNSPLHF.

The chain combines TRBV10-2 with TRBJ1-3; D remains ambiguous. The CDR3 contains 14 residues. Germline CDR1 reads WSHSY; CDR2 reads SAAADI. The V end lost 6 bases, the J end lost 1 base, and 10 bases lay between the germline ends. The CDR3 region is CASSIAQSGNTIYF. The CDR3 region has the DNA TGCGCCAGCAGCATAGCGCAGTCTGGAAACACCATATATTTT.

The CDR3 nucleotides read TGTGCCAGCAGCCTCGACCCACGGCGGGGGGACATCCAAGAGACCCAGTACTTC. It encodes CASSLDPRRGDIQETQYF. The gene calls are TRBV7-6 and TRBJ2-5; 8 positions match TRBD2. V was clipped by 5 bases and J by 1 base; unmatched bases: 15. The length of the CDR3 is 18 residues. Germline assignment: CDR1 SGHVS and CDR2 FNYEAQ. Complete variable domain (other parts from reference TRBV7-6 and TRBJ2-5): GAGVSQSPRYKVTKRGQDVALRCDPISGHVSLYWYRQALGQGPEFLTYFNYEAQQDKSGLPNDRFSAERPEGSISTLTIQRTEQRDSAMYRCASSLDPRRGDIQETQYFGPGTRLLVL.

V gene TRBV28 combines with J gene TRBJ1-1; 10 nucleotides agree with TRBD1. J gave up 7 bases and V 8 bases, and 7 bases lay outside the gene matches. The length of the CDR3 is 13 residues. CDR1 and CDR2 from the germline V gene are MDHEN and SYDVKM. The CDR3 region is CASCRDRGVEAFF. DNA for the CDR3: TGTGCCAGCTGCCGGGACAGGGGCGTTGAAGCTTTCTTT.

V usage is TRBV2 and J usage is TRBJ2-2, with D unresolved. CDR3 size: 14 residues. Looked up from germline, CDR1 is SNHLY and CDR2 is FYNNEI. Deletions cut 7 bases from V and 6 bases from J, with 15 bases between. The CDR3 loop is CASNRVDSAGELFF. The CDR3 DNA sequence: TGTGCCAGCAACCGGGTAGACTCCGCCGGGGAGCTGTTTTTT.

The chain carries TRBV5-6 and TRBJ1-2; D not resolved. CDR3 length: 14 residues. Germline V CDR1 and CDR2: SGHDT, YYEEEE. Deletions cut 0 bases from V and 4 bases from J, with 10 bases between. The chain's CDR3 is CASSLADTIYGYTF. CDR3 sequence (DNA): TGTGCCAGCAGCTTGGCCGACACGATCTATGGCTACACCTTC.

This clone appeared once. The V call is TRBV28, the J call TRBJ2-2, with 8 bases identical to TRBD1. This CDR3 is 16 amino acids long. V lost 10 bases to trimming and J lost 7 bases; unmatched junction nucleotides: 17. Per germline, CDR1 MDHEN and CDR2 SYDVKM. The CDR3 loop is CATKAAGGAKSGELFF. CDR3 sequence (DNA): TGTGCCACCAAGGCGGCAGGGGGCGCGAAGAGCGGGGAGCTGTTTTTT. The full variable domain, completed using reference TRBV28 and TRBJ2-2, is DVKVTQSSRYLVKRTGEKVFLECVQDMDHENMFWYRQDPGLGLRLIYFSYDVKMKEKGDIPEGYSVSREKKERFSLILESASTNQTSMYLCATKAAGGAKSGELFFGEGSRLTVL.

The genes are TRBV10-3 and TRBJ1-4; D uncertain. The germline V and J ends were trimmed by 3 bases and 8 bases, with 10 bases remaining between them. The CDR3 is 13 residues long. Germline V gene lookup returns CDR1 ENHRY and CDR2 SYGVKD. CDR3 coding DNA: TGTGCCATCAGTGATGGAGAGGGCGAAAAACTGTTTTTT. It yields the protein CAISDGEGEKLFF.

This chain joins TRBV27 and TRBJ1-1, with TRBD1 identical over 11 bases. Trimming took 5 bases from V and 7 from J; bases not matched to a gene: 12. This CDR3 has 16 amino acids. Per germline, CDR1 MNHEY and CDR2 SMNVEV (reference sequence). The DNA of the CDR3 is TGTGCCAGCAGTCTCACCTTGGGGACAGGGGGAAGTGAAGCTTTCTTT. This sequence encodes CASSLTLGTGGSEAFF.

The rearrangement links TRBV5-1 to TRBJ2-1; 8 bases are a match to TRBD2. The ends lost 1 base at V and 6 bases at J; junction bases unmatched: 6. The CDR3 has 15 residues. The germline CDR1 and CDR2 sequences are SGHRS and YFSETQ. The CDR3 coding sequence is TGCGCCAGCAGCTTGTCCATTAGCGGGGTCAATGAGCAGTTCTTC. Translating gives CASSLSISGVNEQFF.

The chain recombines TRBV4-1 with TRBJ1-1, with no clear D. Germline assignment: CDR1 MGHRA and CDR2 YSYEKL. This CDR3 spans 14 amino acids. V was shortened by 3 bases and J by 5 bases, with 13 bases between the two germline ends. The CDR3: CASSHTDERTEAFF. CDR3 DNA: TGCGCCAGCAGCCATACCGACGAGAGGACTGAAGCTTTCTTT.

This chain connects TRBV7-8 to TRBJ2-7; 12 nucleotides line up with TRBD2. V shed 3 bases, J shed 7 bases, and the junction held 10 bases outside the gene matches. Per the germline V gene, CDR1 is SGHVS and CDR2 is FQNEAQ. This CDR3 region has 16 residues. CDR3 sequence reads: CASSFLAGGRVGEQYF. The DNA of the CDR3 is TGTGCCAGCAGCTTCCTAGCGGGGGGGCGGGTGGGGGAGCAGTACTTC.

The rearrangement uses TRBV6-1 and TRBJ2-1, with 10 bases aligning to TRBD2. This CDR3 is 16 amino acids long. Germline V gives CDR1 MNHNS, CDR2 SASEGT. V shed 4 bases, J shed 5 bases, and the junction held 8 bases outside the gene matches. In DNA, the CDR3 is TGTGCCAGCAGTGCCGCCACTAGCGGGGTGGACAATGAGCAGTTCTTC. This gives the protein CASSAATSGVDNEQFF.

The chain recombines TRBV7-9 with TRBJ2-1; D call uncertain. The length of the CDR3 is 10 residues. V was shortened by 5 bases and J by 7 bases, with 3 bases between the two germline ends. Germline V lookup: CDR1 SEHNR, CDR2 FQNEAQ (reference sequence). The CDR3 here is CASSRNEQFF. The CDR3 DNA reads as TGTGCCAGCAGCCGGAATGAGCAGTTCTTC.

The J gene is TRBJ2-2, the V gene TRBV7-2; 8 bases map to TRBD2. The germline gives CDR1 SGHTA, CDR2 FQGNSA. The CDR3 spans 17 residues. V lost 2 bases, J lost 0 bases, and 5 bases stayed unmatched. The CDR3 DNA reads TGTGCCAGCAGCTTACTACGAGCGGGGGCGAACACCGGGGAGCTGTTTTTT. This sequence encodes CASSLLRAGANTGELFF.

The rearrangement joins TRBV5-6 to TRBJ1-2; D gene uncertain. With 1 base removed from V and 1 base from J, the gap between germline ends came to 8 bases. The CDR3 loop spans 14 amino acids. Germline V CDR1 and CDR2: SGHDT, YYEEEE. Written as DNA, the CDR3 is TGTGCCAGCAGCTTGTGGCCGTTTAACTATGGCTACACCTTC. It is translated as CASSLWPFNYGYTF.

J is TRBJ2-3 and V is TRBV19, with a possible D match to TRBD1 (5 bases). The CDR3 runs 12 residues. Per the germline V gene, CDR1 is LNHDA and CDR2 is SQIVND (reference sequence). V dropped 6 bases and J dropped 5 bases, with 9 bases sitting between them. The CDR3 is CASSFQGDTQYF. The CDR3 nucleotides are TGTGCCAGTAGCTTTCAGGGAGATACGCAGTATTTT.